This TCR beta chain was identified during a study of shared clonotypes between healthy human individuals. The repertoire was sequenced with immunoSEQ multiplex PCR; TCRdb's copy has only in-frame clones and lacks some. The profile covers hundreds of thousands of clones, with around 73% appearing a single time and 1.5% to 2% taken by the ten largest. The V gene end was trimmed by 1 base and the J gene end by 3 bases; junction bases not matched to a gene: 7. The germline gives CDR1 MGHRA, CDR2 YSYEKL. The CDR3 runs to 16 residues. The sample was memory CD4+ T cells sorted from blood. Regarding subset: CD45RA-negative fraction. The TCR comes from a woman aged 25 to 39 in good health. This chain uses TRBV4-1 with TRBJ2-5; 8 bases line up with TRBD2. CDR3 region: CASSQGAGEGEETQYF. Written as DNA, the CDR3 is TGCGCCAGCAGCCAAGGAGCGGGAGAGGGGGAAGAGACCCAGTACTTC.